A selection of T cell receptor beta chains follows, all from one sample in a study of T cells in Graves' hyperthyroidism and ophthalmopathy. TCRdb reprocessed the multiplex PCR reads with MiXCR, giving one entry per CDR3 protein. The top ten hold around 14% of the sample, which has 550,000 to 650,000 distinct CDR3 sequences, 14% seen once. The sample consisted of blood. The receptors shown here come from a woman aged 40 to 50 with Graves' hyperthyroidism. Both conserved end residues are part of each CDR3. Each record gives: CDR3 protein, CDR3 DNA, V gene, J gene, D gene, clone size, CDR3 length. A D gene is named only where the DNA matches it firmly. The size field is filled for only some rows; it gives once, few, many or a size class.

CDR3aa: CASSQLAETQYF
CDR3nt: TGTGCCAGCAGCCAACTAGCGGAGACCCAGTACTTC
v_gene: TRBV3-1
j_gene: TRBJ2-5
d_gene: -
abundance: many
len: 12

CDR3aa: CSASWAGKNIQYF
CDR3nt: TGCAGTGCTAGTTGGGCAGGAAAAAACATTCAGTACTTC
v_gene: TRBV20-1
j_gene: TRBJ2-4
d_gene: -
abundance: -
len: 13

CDR3aa: CSAPDSTDTQYF
CDR3nt: TGCAGTGCTCCCGACAGCACAGATACGCAGTATTTT
v_gene: TRBV20-1
j_gene: TRBJ2-3
d_gene: -
abundance: many
len: 12

CDR3aa: CASSRAGNGQPQHF
CDR3nt: TGTGCCAGCTCAAGAGCGGGGAACGGTCAGCCCCAGCATTTT
v_gene: TRBV18
j_gene: TRBJ1-5
d_gene: -
abundance: many
len: 14

CDR3aa: CASSLFGTGGYNEQFF
CDR3nt: TGTGCCAGCAGTTTATTTGGGACAGGGGGCTACAATGAGCAGTTCTTC
v_gene: TRBV28
j_gene: TRBJ2-1
d_gene: TRBD1
abundance: few
len: 16

CDR3aa: CASTPGTDRGRETQYF
CDR3nt: TGTGCCAGCACCCCCGGAACTGACAGGGGGCGAGAGACCCAGTACTTC
v_gene: TRBV6-2/TRBV6-3
j_gene: TRBJ2-5
d_gene: TRBD1
abundance: many
len: 16

CDR3aa: CAWSGQAAWYSNQPQHF
CDR3nt: TGTGCCTGGAGTGGACAGGCCGCTTGGTATAGCAATCAGCCCCAGCATTTT
v_gene: TRBV30
j_gene: TRBJ1-5
d_gene: -
abundance: many
len: 17

CDR3aa: CACQGRDEQYF
CDR3nt: TGTGCCTGTCAGGGGCGGGACGAGCAGTACTTC
v_gene: TRBV3-1
j_gene: TRBJ2-7
d_gene: -
abundance: many
len: 11

CDR3aa: CSARDLSGTGGHLIYEQYF
CDR3nt: TGCAGTGCTAGAGATCTCTCGGGTACAGGGGGTCACCTAATCTACGAGCAGTACTTC
v_gene: TRBV20-1
j_gene: TRBJ2-7
d_gene: TRBD1
abundance: many
len: 19

CDR3aa: CASSRAGAYEQYF
CDR3nt: TGTGCCAGCAGTCGGGCCGGGGCCTACGAGCAGTACTTC
v_gene: TRBV6-1
j_gene: TRBJ2-7
d_gene: -
abundance: few
len: 13

CDR3aa: CAWMGRSYEQYF
CDR3nt: TGTGCCTGGATGGGCAGGTCCTACGAGCAGTACTTC
v_gene: TRBV30
j_gene: TRBJ2-7
d_gene: -
abundance: few
len: 12

CDR3aa: CASSLGSGQGGETQYF
CDR3nt: TGTGCCAGCAGCTTAGGGTCGGGACAGGGTGGGGAGACCCAGTACTTC
v_gene: TRBV7-8
j_gene: TRBJ2-5
d_gene: TRBD1
abundance: many
len: 16

CDR3aa: CASSYDRQGGTDTQYF
CDR3nt: TGTGCCAGCAGTTACGACCGGCAAGGGGGCACAGATACGCAGTATTTT
v_gene: TRBV6-6
j_gene: TRBJ2-3
d_gene: -
abundance: -
len: 16

CDR3aa: CASSLDRGHNSPLHF
CDR3nt: TGTGCCAGCAGCCTGGACAGGGGGCATAATTCACCCCTCCACTTT
v_gene: TRBV28
j_gene: TRBJ1-6
d_gene: TRBD1
abundance: many
len: 15

CDR3aa: CSARTGEGVVRYGYTF
CDR3nt: TGCAGTGCTAGGACGGGCGAAGGGGTAGTGCGCTATGGCTACACCTTC
v_gene: TRBV20-1
j_gene: TRBJ1-2
d_gene: -
abundance: many
len: 16

CDR3aa: CASSTGTSANKEETQYF
CDR3nt: TGTGCCAGCAGTACCGGGACTAGCGCAAACAAGGAGGAGACCCAGTACTTC
v_gene: TRBV28
j_gene: TRBJ2-5
d_gene: TRBD2
abundance: many
len: 17

CDR3aa: CASSFWMNTEAFF
CDR3nt: TGTGCCAGCAGTTTTTGGATGAACACTGAAGCTTTCTTT
v_gene: TRBV28
j_gene: TRBJ1-1
d_gene: -
abundance: many
len: 13

CDR3aa: CASSLNIAALSDTQYF
CDR3nt: TGTGCCAGCAGCTTGAATATAGCCGCCCTCTCAGATACGCAGTATTTT
v_gene: TRBV5-6
j_gene: TRBJ2-3
d_gene: -
abundance: many
len: 16

CDR3aa: CASSETGLVPYNEQFF
CDR3nt: TGTGCCAGCAGTGAAACGGGACTAGTCCCATACAATGAGCAGTTCTTC
v_gene: TRBV6-1
j_gene: TRBJ2-1
d_gene: TRBD2
abundance: -
len: 16

CDR3aa: CASSPNRETYTEAFF
CDR3nt: TGTGCCAGCAGCCCCAACAGGGAAACTTACACTGAAGCTTTCTTT
v_gene: TRBV7-3
j_gene: TRBJ1-1
d_gene: -
abundance: -
len: 15

CDR3aa: CASSVESSSYNEQFF
CDR3nt: TGTGCCAGCAGCGTAGAAAGCAGCTCCTACAATGAGCAGTTCTTC
v_gene: TRBV9
j_gene: TRBJ2-1
d_gene: -
abundance: many
len: 15

CDR3aa: CAIRIGGVGEQYF
CDR3nt: TGTGCCATCAGAATTGGAGGGGTAGGCGAGCAGTACTTC
v_gene: TRBV10-3
j_gene: TRBJ2-7
d_gene: -
abundance: many
len: 13

CDR3aa: CASSVGNGVGTEAFF
CDR3nt: TGTGCCAGCAGCGTAGGGAACGGGGTTGGCACTGAAGCTTTCTTT
v_gene: TRBV12-3/TRBV12-4
j_gene: TRBJ1-1
d_gene: -
abundance: many
len: 15

CDR3aa: CASSLEPSGKGYEQYF
CDR3nt: TGCGCCAGCAGCTTGGAGCCTAGCGGGAAAGGTTACGAGCAGTACTTC
v_gene: TRBV5-1
j_gene: TRBJ2-7
d_gene: TRBD2
abundance: many
len: 16

CDR3aa: CSGKVVASGETQYF
CDR3nt: TGCAGCGGAAAAGTCGTCGCCTCGGGAGAGACCCAGTACTTC
v_gene: TRBV29-1
j_gene: TRBJ2-5
d_gene: -
abundance: many
len: 14

CDR3aa: CSVRDRVTEQYF
CDR3nt: TGCAGCGTTAGGGACAGGGTGACCGAGCAGTACTTC
v_gene: TRBV29-1
j_gene: TRBJ2-7
d_gene: TRBD1
abundance: few
len: 12

CDR3aa: CASSYTGSPFYNEQFF
CDR3nt: TGTGCCAGCAGCTATACCGGCTCTCCTTTTTACAATGAGCAGTTCTTC
v_gene: TRBV6-1
j_gene: TRBJ2-1
d_gene: -
abundance: few
len: 16

CDR3aa: CASSQGTGGQETQYF
CDR3nt: TGCGCCAGCAGCCAGGGGACAGGGGGCCAAGAGACCCAGTACTTC
v_gene: TRBV4-1
j_gene: TRBJ2-5
d_gene: TRBD1
abundance: -
len: 15

CDR3aa: CASSFAGTPGANVLTF
CDR3nt: TGTGCCAGCAGTTTCGCGGGGACTCCTGGGGCCAACGTCCTGACTTTC
v_gene: TRBV28
j_gene: TRBJ2-6
d_gene: -
abundance: few
len: 16

CDR3aa: CASTGDGGEQYF
CDR3nt: TGTGCCAGTACCGGGGACGGCGGGGAGCAGTACTTC
v_gene: TRBV19
j_gene: TRBJ2-7
d_gene: -
abundance: -
len: 12

CDR3aa: CASSTMVSGTEAFF
CDR3nt: TGCGCCAGCAGCACCATGGTCAGCGGGACTGAAGCTTTCTTT
v_gene: TRBV5-1
j_gene: TRBJ1-1
d_gene: -
abundance: few
len: 14

CDR3aa: CASSSEETQYF
CDR3nt: TGTGCCAGCAGTTCAGAAGAGACCCAGTACTTC
v_gene: TRBV12-3/TRBV12-4
j_gene: TRBJ2-5
d_gene: -
abundance: many
len: 11

CDR3aa: CASSLGLTGYDEQYF
CDR3nt: TGTGCCAGCAGCTTAGGGCTTACAGGGTACGACGAGCAGTACTTC
v_gene: TRBV7-8
j_gene: TRBJ2-7
d_gene: -
abundance: many
len: 15

CDR3aa: CASSQDEGLSMGQYF
CDR3nt: TGCGCCAGCAGCCAAGACGAGGGGTTAAGTATGGGGCAGTACTTC
v_gene: TRBV4-1
j_gene: TRBJ2-7
d_gene: -
abundance: few
len: 15

CDR3aa: CASGTLADTDTQYF
CDR3nt: TGCGCCAGCGGAACTCTAGCGGACACAGATACGCAGTATTTT
v_gene: TRBV5-1
j_gene: TRBJ2-3
d_gene: TRBD2
abundance: many
len: 14

CDR3aa: CASSYGIDRDTEAFF
CDR3nt: TGTGCCAGCAGTTACGGGATCGACAGGGACACTGAAGCTTTCTTT
v_gene: TRBV6-6
j_gene: TRBJ1-1
d_gene: TRBD1
abundance: many
len: 15

CDR3aa: CASSTTGRNTEAFF
CDR3nt: TGCGCCAGCAGCACGACAGGTAGAAACACTGAAGCTTTCTTT
v_gene: TRBV5-1
j_gene: TRBJ1-1
d_gene: -
abundance: -
len: 14

CDR3aa: CASSATGTLYAYEQYF
CDR3nt: TGTGCCAGCAGTGCCACCGGGACGCTATATGCCTACGAGCAGTACTTC
v_gene: TRBV28
j_gene: TRBJ2-7
d_gene: -
abundance: few
len: 16

CDR3aa: CASSSYTTHQGAEAFF
CDR3nt: TGTGCCAGCAGTTCCTATACGACACATCAAGGGGCTGAAGCTTTCTTT
v_gene: TRBV27
j_gene: TRBJ1-1
d_gene: -
abundance: many
len: 16

CDR3aa: CATSTRTGTEQYF
CDR3nt: TGTGCCACCAGCACGCGGACGGGGACCGAGCAGTACTTC
v_gene: TRBV15
j_gene: TRBJ2-7
d_gene: -
abundance: -
len: 13

CDR3aa: CASSQVLAGNSYNEQFF
CDR3nt: TGCGCCAGCAGCCAAGTTCTAGCGGGCAACTCCTACAATGAGCAGTTCTTC
v_gene: TRBV4-1
j_gene: TRBJ2-1
d_gene: TRBD2
abundance: -
len: 17